The entry below gives a single T cell receptor beta chain sequence along with its context. TCRdb's copy holds only in-frame clones and misses some; the assay was immunoSEQ multiplex PCR. Here the sample spans some 80,000 clones, more than 60% being singletons. Germline-derived CDR1 and CDR2 are SGHDT and YYEEEE. This CDR3 contains 16 residues. Unmatched junction bases numbered 3, after V lost 2 bases and J lost 1 base. The sample belongs to a study of blood T cell repertoires in COVID-19. At the level of the study: Both acute and convalescent COVID-19 samples were obtained from the United States, Italy and Spain.

The source of this sequence is an elderly woman with active or convalescent COVID-19. Sequencing was performed on peripheral blood. V is TRBV5-6 and J is TRBJ2-3; 11 nucleotides align to TRBD2. CDR3 residues: CASSLLAGVGTDTQYF. CDR3 DNA: TGTGCCAGCAGCTTACTAGCGGGGGTTGGCACAGATACGCAGTATTTT.